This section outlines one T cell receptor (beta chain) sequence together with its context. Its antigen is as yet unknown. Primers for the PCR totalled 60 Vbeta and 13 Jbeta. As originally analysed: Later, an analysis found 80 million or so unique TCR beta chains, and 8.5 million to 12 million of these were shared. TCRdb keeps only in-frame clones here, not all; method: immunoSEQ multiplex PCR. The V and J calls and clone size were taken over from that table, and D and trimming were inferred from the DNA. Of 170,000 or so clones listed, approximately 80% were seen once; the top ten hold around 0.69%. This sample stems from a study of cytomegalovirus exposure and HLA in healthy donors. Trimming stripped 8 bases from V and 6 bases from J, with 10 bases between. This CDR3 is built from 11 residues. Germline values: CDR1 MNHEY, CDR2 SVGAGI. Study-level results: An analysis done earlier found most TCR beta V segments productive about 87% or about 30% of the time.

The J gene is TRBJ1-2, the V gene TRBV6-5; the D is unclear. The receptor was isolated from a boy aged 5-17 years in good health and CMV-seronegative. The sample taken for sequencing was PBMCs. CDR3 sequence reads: CASGQGHGYTF. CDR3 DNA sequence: TGTGCCAGCGGGCAAGGCCATGGCTACACCTTC.